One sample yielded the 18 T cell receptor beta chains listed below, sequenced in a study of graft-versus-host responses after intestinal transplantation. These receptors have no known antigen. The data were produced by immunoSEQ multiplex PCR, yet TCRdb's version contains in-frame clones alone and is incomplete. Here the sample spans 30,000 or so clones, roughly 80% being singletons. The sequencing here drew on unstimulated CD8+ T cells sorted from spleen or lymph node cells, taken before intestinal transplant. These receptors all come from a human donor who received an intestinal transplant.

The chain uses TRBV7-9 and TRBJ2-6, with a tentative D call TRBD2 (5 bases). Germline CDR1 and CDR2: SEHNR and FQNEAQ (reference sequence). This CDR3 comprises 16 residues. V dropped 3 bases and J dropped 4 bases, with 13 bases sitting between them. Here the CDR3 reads CASSFGLLVGANVLTF. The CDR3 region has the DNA TGTGCCAGCAGCTTCGGACTGCTCGTAGGGGCCAACGTCCTGACTTTC. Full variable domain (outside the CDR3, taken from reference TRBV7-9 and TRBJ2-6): DTGVSQNPRHKITKRGQNVTFRCDPISEHNRLYWYRQTLGQGPEFLTYFQNEAQLEKSRLLSDRFSAERPKGSFSTLEIQRTEQGDSAMYLCASSFGLLVGANVLTFGAGSRLTVL.

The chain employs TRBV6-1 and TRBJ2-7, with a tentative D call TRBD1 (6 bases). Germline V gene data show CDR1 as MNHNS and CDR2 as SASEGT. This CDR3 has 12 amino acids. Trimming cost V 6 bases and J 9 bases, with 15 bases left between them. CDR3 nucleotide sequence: TGTGCCAGCAGCAAAGACAGGAACAGGCAGTACTTC. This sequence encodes CASSKDRNRQYF.

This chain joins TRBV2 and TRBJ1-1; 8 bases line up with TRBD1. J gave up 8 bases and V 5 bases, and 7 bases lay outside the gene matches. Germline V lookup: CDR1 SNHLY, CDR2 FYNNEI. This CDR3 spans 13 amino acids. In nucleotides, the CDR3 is TGTGCCAGCAGTTATACAGGGGGGGGAGAAGCTTTCTTT. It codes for CASSYTGGGEAFF. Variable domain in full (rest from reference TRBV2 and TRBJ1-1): EPEVTQTPSHQVTQMGQEVILRCVPISNHLYFYWYRQILGQKVEFLVSFYNNEISEKSEIFDDQFSVERPDGSNFTLKIRSTKLEDSAMYFCASSYTGGGEAFFGQGTRLTVV.

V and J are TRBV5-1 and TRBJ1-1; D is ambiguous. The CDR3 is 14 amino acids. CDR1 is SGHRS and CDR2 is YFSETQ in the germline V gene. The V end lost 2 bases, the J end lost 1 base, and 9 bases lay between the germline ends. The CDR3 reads CASSFRGGNTEAFF. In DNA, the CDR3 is TGCGCCAGCAGCTTCCGGGGAGGGAACACTGAAGCTTTCTTT.

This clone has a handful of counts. CDR3 sequence reads: CASSYSSGPTYEQYF. The CDR3 DNA reads TGTGCCAGCAGCTATTCTAGCGGGCCTACCTACGAGCAGTACTTC. V and J are TRBV11-2 and TRBJ2-7; TRBD2 matches 8 bases. This CDR3 comprises 15 residues. Germline CDR1 reads SGHAT; CDR2 reads FQNNGV. The V gene end was trimmed by 4 bases and the J gene end by 2 bases; junction bases not matched to a gene: 7.

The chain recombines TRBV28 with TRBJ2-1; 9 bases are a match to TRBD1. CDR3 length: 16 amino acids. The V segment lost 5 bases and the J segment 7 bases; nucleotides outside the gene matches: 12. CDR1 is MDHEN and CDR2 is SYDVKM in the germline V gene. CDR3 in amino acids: CASSTTGTGWWNEQFF. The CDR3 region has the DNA TGTGCCAGCAGTACTACCGGGACAGGGTGGTGGAATGAGCAGTTCTTC.

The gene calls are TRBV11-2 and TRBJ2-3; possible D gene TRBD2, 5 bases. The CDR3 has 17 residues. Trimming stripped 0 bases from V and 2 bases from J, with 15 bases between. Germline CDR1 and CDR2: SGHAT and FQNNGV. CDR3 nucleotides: TGTGCCAGCAGCTTAGACACCCCGGACTCCTACACAGATACGCAGTATTTT. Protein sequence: CASSLDTPDSYTDTQYF.

The CDR3 DNA reads TGTGCCAGCAGCTCAACTTCCCCGACTAGCGGGGAGGCAGATACGCAGTATTTT. This gives the protein CASSSTSPTSGEADTQYF. The chain has TRBV13 and TRBJ2-3; 11 nucleotides align to TRBD2. Trimming removed 4 bases from V and 4 bases from J; junction bases left unmatched: 13. The germline gives CDR1 PRHDT, CDR2 FYEKMQ (reference sequence). The CDR3 runs 18 residues.

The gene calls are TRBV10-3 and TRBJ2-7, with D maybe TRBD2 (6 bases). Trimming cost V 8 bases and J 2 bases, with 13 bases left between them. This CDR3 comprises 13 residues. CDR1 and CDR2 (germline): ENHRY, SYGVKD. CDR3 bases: TGTGCCATCCGCGGGACCTCGGCCTACGAGCAGTACTTC. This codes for CAIRGTSAYEQYF.

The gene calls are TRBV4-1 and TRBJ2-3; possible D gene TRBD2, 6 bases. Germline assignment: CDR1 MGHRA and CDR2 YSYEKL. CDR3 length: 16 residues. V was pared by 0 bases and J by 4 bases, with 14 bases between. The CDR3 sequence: CASSQDRGGPADTQYF. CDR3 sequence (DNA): TGCGCCAGCAGCCAAGATAGGGGAGGACCTGCAGATACGCAGTATTTT.

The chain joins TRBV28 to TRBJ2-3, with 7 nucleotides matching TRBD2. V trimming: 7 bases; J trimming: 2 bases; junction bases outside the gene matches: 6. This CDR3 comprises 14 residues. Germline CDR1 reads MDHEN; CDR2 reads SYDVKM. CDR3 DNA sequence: TGTGCCAGCATCCGGGACTACACCACAGATACGCAGTATTTT. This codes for CASIRDYTTDTQYF. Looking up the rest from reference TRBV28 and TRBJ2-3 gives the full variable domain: DVKVTQSSRYLVKRTGEKVFLECVQDMDHENMFWYRQDPGLGLRLIYFSYDVKMKEKGDIPEGYSVSREKKERFSLILESASTNQTSMYLCASIRDYTTDTQYFGPGTRLTVL.

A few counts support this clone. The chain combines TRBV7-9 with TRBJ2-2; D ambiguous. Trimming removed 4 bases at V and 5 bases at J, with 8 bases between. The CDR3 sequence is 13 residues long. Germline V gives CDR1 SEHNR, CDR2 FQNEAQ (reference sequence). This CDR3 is CASSSRFTGELFF. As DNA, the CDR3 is TGTGCCAGCAGCTCCCGGTTTACCGGGGAGCTGTTTTTT.

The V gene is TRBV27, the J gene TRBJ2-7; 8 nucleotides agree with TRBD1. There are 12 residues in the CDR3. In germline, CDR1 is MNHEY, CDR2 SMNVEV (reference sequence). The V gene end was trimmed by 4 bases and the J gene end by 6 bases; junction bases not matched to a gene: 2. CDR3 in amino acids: CASSWTGSEQYF. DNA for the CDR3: TGTGCCAGCAGTTGGACAGGGAGCGAGCAGTACTTC.

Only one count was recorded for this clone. The CDR3 here is CASSLGGLAYEQYF. CDR3 nucleotide sequence: TGCGCCAGCAGCTTGGGGGGACTAGCCTACGAGCAGTACTTC. J is TRBJ2-7 and V is TRBV5-1; 8 bases line up with TRBD2. V gave up 0 bases and J gave up 2 bases; unmatched junction bases: 1. Per the germline V gene, CDR1 is SGHRS and CDR2 is YFSETQ. The CDR3 runs 14 residues.

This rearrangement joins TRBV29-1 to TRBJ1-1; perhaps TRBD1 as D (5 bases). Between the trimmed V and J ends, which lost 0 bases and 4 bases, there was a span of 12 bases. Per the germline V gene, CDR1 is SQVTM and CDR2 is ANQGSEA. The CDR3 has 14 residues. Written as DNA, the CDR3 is TGCAGCGTTGAAGAAGGGAGGGGTAGCACTGAAGCTTTCTTT. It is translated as CSVEEGRGSTEAFF.

The CDR3 is CASSLLGQRYYEQYF. The DNA of the CDR3 is TGTGCCAGCAGCTTACTGGGACAGAGGTACTACGAGCAGTACTTC. The chain recombines TRBV5-4 with TRBJ2-7; 7 bases map to TRBD1. This CDR3 comprises 15 residues. The germline V gene encodes CDR1 SGHNT and CDR2 YYREEE (reference sequence). With 2 bases clipped from V and 3 bases from J, the junction kept 8 bases outside the gene matches. The variable domain in full, completed from reference TRBV5-4 and TRBJ2-7, reads ETGVTQSPTHLIKTRGQQVTLRCSSQSGHNTVSWYQQALGQGPQFIFQYYREEENGRGNFPPRFSGLQFPNYSSELNVNALELDDSALYLCASSLLGQRYYEQYFGPGTRLTVT.

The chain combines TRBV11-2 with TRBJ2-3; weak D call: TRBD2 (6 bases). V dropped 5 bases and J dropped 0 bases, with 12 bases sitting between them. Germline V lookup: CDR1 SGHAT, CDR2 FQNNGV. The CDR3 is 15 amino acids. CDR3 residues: CASSPGGRSTDTQYF. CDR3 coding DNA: TGTGCCAGCAGCCCAGGAGGGCGGAGCACAGATACGCAGTATTTT.

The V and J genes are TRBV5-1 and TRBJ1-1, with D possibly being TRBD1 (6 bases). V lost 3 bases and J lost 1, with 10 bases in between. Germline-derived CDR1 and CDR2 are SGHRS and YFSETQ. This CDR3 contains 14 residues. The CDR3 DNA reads TGCGCCAGCAGCTCTAGGACAGAGAACACTGAAGCTTTCTTT. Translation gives CASSSRTENTEAFF.